This paragraph reports one TCR beta chain. Its antigen is currently unknown. The table came from immunoSEQ multiplex PCR; TCRdb's copy has only in-frame clones and leaves some out. Of about 84,000 clones listed, approximately 91% are singletons. The CDR3 extends over 14 amino acids. Between the trimmed V and J ends, which lost 0 bases and 3 bases, there was a span of 10 bases. Germline CDR1 and CDR2: SGHRS and YFSETQ. The data belong to a study of cytomegalovirus exposure and HLA in healthy donors. Regarding the study as a whole: Most TCR sequences showed up rarely, but some public TCRs showed up in many donors. First-cohort TCR clusters tended to co-occur in the roughly 130 validation repertoires, a later analysis found. High sensitivity and specificity were reportedly achieved when the classifier diagnosed cytomegalovirus status.

Sequenced: PBMCs. The chain couples TRBV5-1 to TRBJ2-7; D gene ambiguous. The sequence came from a man aged 30 to 39 in good health and CMV-seronegative. CDR3 region: CASSLAAHGYEQYF. DNA of the CDR3: TGCGCCAGCAGCTTGGCCGCCCACGGCTACGAGCAGTACTTC.